This entry concerns a single TCR beta chain. As yet, its antigen is unknown. An end of the junction does not agree with germline; a read error may underlie this. The PCR employed 60 Vbeta primers together with 13 Jbeta primers. Produced via immunoSEQ multiplex PCR; TCRdb's table is partial and in-frame only. The sample records under 200,000 clones, more than 75% being singletons. This CDR3 is built from 14 residues. Germline V gives CDR1 SGHVS, CDR2 FNYEAQ. The data were obtained in a study of cytomegalovirus exposure and HLA in healthy donors. Study-level points and caveats: It was 150 or so TCR beta chains that were listed as cytomegalovirus-associated.

The sequence derives from a woman between 18 and 29 years old in good health and CMV-seronegative. V is TRBV7-6 and J is TRBJ1-5, with D perhaps matching TRBD1 (6 bases). Sequencing was performed on PBMCs. In DNA, the CDR3 is TGTGCCAGCAGCTGGACAGCTACCAATCAGGCCCAGCATTTT. It codes for CASSWTATNQAQHF.